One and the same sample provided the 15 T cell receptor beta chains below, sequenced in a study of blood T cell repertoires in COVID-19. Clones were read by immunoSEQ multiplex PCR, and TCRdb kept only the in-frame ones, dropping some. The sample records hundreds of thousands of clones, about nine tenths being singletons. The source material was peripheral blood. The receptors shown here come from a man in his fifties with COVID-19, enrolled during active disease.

The CDR3 DNA reads TGTGCCAGCAGCCTTCTGGCGGAACAAGGCGAGCAGTACTTC. Translated, it gives CASSLLAEQGEQYF. This chain connects TRBV3-1 (or the pseudogene TRBV3-2) to TRBJ2-7; D uncertain. Trimming removed 4 bases at V and 6 bases at J, with 16 bases between. The CDR3 runs 14 residues. Per germline, CDR1 LGHDT and CDR2 YNNKEL (reference sequence).

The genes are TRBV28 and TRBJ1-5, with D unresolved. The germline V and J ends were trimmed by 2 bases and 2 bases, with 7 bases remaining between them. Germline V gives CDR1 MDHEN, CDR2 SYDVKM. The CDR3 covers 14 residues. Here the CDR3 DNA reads TGTGCCAGCAGTTTAATTAGTGGCAATCAGCCCCAGCATTTT. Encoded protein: CASSLISGNQPQHF.

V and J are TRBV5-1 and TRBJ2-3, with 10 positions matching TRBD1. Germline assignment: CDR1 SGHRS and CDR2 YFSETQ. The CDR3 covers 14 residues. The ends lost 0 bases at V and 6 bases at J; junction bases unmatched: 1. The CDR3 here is CASSLGDRGDTQYF. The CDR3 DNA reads TGCGCCAGCAGCTTGGGGGACAGGGGTGATACGCAGTATTTT.

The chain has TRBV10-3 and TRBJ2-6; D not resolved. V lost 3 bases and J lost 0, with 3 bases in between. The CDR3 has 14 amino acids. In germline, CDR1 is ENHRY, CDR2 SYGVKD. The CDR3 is CAISDNSGANVLTF. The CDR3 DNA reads TGTGCCATCAGTGACAACTCTGGGGCCAACGTCCTGACTTTC.

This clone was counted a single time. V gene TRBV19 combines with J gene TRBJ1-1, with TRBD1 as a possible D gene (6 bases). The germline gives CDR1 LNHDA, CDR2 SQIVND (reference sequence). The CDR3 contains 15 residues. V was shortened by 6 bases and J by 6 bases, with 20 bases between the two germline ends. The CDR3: CASRNAGRAGAEAFF. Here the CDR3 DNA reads TGTGCCAGTAGAAACGCCGGAAGGGCAGGGGCTGAAGCTTTCTTT.

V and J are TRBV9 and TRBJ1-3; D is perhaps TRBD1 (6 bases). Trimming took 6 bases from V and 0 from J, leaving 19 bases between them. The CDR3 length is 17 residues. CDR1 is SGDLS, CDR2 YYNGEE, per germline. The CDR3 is CASTHGGPLSSGNTIYF. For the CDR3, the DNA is TGTGCCAGCACTCACGGGGGGCCCCTAAGCTCTGGAAACACCATATATTTT.

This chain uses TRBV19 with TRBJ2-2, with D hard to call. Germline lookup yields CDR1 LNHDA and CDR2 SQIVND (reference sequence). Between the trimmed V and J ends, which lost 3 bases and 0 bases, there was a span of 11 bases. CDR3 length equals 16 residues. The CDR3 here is CASSMWARSNTGELFF. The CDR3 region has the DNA TGTGCCAGTAGTATGTGGGCAAGATCGAACACCGGGGAGCTGTTTTTT.

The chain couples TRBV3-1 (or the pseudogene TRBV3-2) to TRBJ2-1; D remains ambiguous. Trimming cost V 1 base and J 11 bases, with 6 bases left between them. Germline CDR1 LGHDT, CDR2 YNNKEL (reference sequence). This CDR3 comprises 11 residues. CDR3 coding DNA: TGTGCCAGCAGCCAAGCTCCCCAGCAGTTCTTC. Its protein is CASSQAPQQFF.

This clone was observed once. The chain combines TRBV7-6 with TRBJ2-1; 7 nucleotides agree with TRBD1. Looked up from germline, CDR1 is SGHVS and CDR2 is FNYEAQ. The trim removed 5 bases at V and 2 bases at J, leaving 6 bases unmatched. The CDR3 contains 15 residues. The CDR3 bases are TGTGCCAGCAGCCCGGACAGGTTAACCTACAATGAGCAGTTCTTC. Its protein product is CASSPDRLTYNEQFF.

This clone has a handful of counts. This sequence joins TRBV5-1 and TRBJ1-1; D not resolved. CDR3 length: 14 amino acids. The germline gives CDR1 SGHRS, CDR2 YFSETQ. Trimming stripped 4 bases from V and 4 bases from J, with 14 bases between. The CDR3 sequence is CASSPRGEGTEAFF. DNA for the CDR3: TGCGCCAGCAGCCCCCGCGGAGAGGGCACTGAAGCTTTCTTT.

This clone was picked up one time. Here the CDR3 reads CASSLTIQGTNEKLFF. The CDR3 DNA sequence: TGTGCCAGCAGCTTAACGATCCAGGGGACTAATGAAAAACTGTTTTTT. This chain uses TRBV7-3 with TRBJ1-4; D is perhaps TRBD1 (6 bases). V was pared by 0 bases and J by 2 bases, with 10 bases between. The CDR3 is 16 amino acids. Germline V gene sequence: CDR1 SGHTA, CDR2 FQGTGA. The entire variable domain, with the rest obtained from reference TRBV7-3 and TRBJ1-4, is as follows: GAGVSQTPSNKVTEKGKYVELRCDPISGHTALYWYRQSLGQGPEFLIYFQGTGAADDSGLPNDRFFAVRPEGSVSTLKIQRTERGDSAVYLCASSLTIQGTNEKLFFGSGTQLSVL.

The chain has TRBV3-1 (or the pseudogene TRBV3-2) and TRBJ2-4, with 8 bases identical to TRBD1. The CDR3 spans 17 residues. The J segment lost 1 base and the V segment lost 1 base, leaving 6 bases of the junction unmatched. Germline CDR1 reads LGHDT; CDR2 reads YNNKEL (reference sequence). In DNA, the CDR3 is TGTGCCAGCAGCCAAGGGACAGGGTTGGGGGCCAAAAACATTCAGTACTTC. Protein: CASSQGTGLGAKNIQYF.

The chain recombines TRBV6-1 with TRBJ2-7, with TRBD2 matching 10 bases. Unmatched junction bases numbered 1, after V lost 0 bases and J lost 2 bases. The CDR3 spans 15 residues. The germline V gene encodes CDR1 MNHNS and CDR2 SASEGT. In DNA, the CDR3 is TGTGCCAGCAGTGAAGCGCTAGCGGGGGCCTACGAGCAGTACTTC. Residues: CASSEALAGAYEQYF.

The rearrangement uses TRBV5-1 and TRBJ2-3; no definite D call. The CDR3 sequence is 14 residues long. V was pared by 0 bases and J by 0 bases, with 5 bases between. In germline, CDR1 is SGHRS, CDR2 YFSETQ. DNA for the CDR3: TGCGCCAGCAGCTTGGGGGCAAGCACAGATACGCAGTATTTT. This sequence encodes CASSLGASTDTQYF.

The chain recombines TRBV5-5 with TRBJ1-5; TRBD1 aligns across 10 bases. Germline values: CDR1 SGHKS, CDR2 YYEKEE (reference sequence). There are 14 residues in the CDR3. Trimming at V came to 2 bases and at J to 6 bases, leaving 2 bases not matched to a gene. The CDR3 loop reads CASSLWTGGQPQHF. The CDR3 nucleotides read TGTGCCAGCAGCTTATGGACAGGGGGTCAGCCCCAGCATTTT. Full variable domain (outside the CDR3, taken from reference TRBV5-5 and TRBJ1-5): DAGVTQSPTHLIKTRGQQVTLRCSPISGHKSVSWYQQVLGQGPQFIFQYYEKEERGRGNFPDRFSARQFPNYSSELNVNALLLGDSALYLCASSLWTGGQPQHFGDGTRLSIL.